Following are 14 T cell receptor beta chains from one sample sequenced in a study of blood T cells in healthy people across ages (dated by TCRdb to the mid-2010s). Library preparation was by 5' RACE. The sequencer listed for this sample is Illumina HiSeq 2500. A second 7 to 11 cycle PCR used a sample-barcoded 5' primer and a J-beta primer mix. The public reads were reanalyzed by TCRdb: fastp trimming at Q25, MiXCR alignment, in-frame beta chains only. Every entry covers one CDR3 protein and lists the most common genes and DNA from its rows. Across this sample there are about 650,000 distinct CDR3 sequences, with 32% seen only once. Just over 15% of the sample is taken by the ten largest. The sample consisted of blood. All receptors come from an elderly woman in good health. Donor details come from another sample of the same person, matched by shared clones.

The chain couples TRBV6-2 or TRBV6-3 to TRBJ1-1, with 9 bases fitting TRBD1. V was pared by 2 bases and J by 0 bases, with 7 bases of the junction left unmatched. The CDR3 sequence is 17 residues long. Per germline, CDR1 MNHEY and CDR2 SVGEGT. The CDR3 loop is CASSYRTGERVNTEAFF. DNA of the CDR3: TGTGCCAGCAGTTACCGGACAGGGGAACGGGTGAACACTGAAGCTTTCTTT.

This clonotype was observed a handful of times. It may be a read error: a sequence one base away is much more abundant. The CDR3 DNA sequence: TGTGCCAGCAGCCAAGCCTCGAGGGGGCCGAGTCAGTACTTC. Translated, it gives CASSQASRGPSQYF. The V call is TRBV3-1, the J call TRBJ2-4, with 7 bases lining up with TRBD1. This CDR3 contains 14 residues. Germline CDR1 LGHDT, CDR2 YNNKEL (reference sequence). Losses at the gene ends were 1 base for V and 12 bases for J; bases not matched to a gene: 9.

The chain couples TRBV5-8 to TRBJ1-1; the D is unclear. The CDR3 length is 14 residues. The V and J ends lost 0 bases and 1 base respectively, with 7 bases between them. CDR1 and CDR2 (germline): SGHTS, YDEGEE. The CDR3 here is CASSLAVRNTEAFF. The CDR3 coding sequence is TGTGCCAGCAGCTTGGCCGTTCGGAACACTGAAGCTTTCTTT.

This clonotype was observed many times. The rearrangement links TRBV28 to TRBJ2-7; weak D call: TRBD2 (6 bases). Trimming removed 7 bases from V and 4 bases from J, with 8 bases in between. There are 11 residues in the CDR3. CDR1 and CDR2 (germline): MDHEN, SYDVKM. The CDR3 protein is CASIGGYEQYF. CDR3 nucleotides: TGTGCCAGCATTGGGGGGTACGAGCAGTACTTC.

This clonotype showed up many times. This chain joins TRBV7-6 and TRBJ2-5; D possibly corresponds to TRBD1 (5 bases). The length of the CDR3 is 15 residues. V was shortened by 5 bases and J by 1 base, with 14 bases between the two germline ends. Looked up from germline, CDR1 is SGHVS and CDR2 is FNYEAQ. CDR3 DNA: TGTGCCAGCAGCCCAGGTCTTGACAGCCAAGAGACCCAGTACTTC. Protein: CASSPGLDSQETQYF.

Concerning this clonotype: A junction end diverges from the germline sequence, so it may reflect a read error. The J gene is TRBJ2-1, the V gene TRBV7-7; 9 positions match TRBD2. The CDR3 contains 14 residues. Per the germline V gene, CDR1 is SSHAT and CDR2 is FNYEAQ (reference sequence). The CDR3 nucleotides read TGTGCTAGCAACCTAGCGGGACAGTACAATGAGCAGTTCTTC. Translating gives CASNLAGQYNEQFF.

The chain couples TRBV7-2 to TRBJ1-1, with 8 bases matching TRBD1. Looked up from germline, CDR1 is SGHTA and CDR2 is FQGNSA. The CDR3 contains 14 residues. V was pared by 1 base and J by 6 bases, with 4 bases of the junction left unmatched. The CDR3 loop is CASSLGQGYPEAFF. CDR3 DNA: TGTGCCAGCAGCTTAGGACAGGGGTACCCTGAAGCTTTCTTT.

The chain is built from TRBV29-1 and TRBJ1-1; D may be TRBD1 (5 bases). Germline-derived CDR1 and CDR2 are SQVTM and ANQGSEA. This CDR3 region has 13 residues. Trimming took 4 bases from V and 1 from J, leaving 10 bases between them. The CDR3 protein is CSVAGTSNTEAFF. The CDR3, as DNA: TGCAGCGTTGCGGGGACTTCGAACACTGAAGCTTTCTTT.

Comment on this clonotype: This may stem from a read error, because a much larger clone lies one nucleotide away. CDR3 coding DNA: TGTGCCAGCAGTTACCAGGGCCTAGCGGGGAATGAGCAGTACTTC. Its protein is CASSYQGLAGNEQYF. This chain joins TRBV6-5 and TRBJ2-7; 9 bases are shared with TRBD2. Germline CDR1 is MNHEY and CDR2 is SVGAGI. The CDR3 covers 15 residues. Unmatched junction bases numbered 9, after V lost 2 bases and J lost 7 bases.

At least ten counts were recorded for this clonotype. The chain combines TRBV7-8 with TRBJ2-5; the D gene is possibly TRBD2 (7 bases). V was trimmed by 5 bases and J by 5 bases, leaving 18 bases between them. This CDR3 is built from 15 residues. The germline gives CDR1 SGHVS, CDR2 FQNEAQ. CDR3 in DNA: TGTGCCAGCAGCGAAACAGGGACCGGGGGGGAGACCCAGTACTTC. It translates to CASSETGTGGETQYF. Based on the CDR3 plus reference TRBV7-8 and TRBJ2-5, the full variable domain is GAGVSQSPRYKVAKRGQDVALRCDPISGHVSLFWYQQALGQGPEFLTYFQNEAQLDKSGLPSDRFFAERPEGSVSTLKIQRTQQEDSAVYLCASSETGTGGETQYFGPGTRLLVL.

The table lists this clonotype with many counts. This chain uses TRBV20-1 with TRBJ2-1; the D is unclear. The CDR3 runs to 16 residues. Germline V lookup: CDR1 DFQATT, CDR2 SNEGSKA (reference sequence). Trimming removed 3 bases from V and 2 bases from J, with 17 bases in between. The CDR3 sequence: CSASPSGAAAYNEQFF. The CDR3 DNA is TGCAGTGCTAGTCCGTCGGGCGCCGCGGCCTACAATGAGCAGTTCTTC.

The chain is built from TRBV20-1 and TRBJ2-1, with 7 bases identical to TRBD2. The germline V gene has CDR1 DFQATT and CDR2 SNEGSKA (reference sequence). The CDR3 totals 14 residues. Unmatched junction bases numbered 7, after V lost 6 bases and J lost 2 bases. The CDR3: CSALREVTYNEQFF. CDR3 DNA: TGCAGTGCACTCCGGGAGGTTACCTACAATGAGCAGTTCTTC.

The rearrangement uses TRBV7-9 and TRBJ1-5, with 7 bases matching TRBD1. The CDR3 has 14 amino acids. V shed 3 bases, J shed 6 bases, and the junction held 5 bases outside the gene matches. Germline V gene data show CDR1 as SEHNR and CDR2 as FQNEAQ (reference sequence). The CDR3 sequence: CASSFEGALQPQHF. CDR3 in DNA: TGTGCCAGCAGCTTCGAGGGGGCACTTCAGCCCCAGCATTTT. The complete variable domain, with remaining parts taken from reference TRBV7-9 and TRBJ1-5, reads DTGVSQNPRHKITKRGQNVTFRCDPISEHNRLYWYRQTLGQGPEFLTYFQNEAQLEKSRLLSDRFSAERPKGSFSTLEIQRTEQGDSAMYLCASSFEGALQPQHFGDGTRLSIL.

J is TRBJ2-5 and V is TRBV7-2; tentatively, D is TRBD1 (6 bases). Germline V gene data show CDR1 as SGHTA and CDR2 as FQGNSA. Trimming shortened V by 5 bases and J by 7 bases, and 17 bases separated the two germline ends. The CDR3 runs to 14 residues. CDR3 region: CASSPGTPIRTQYF. In nucleotides, the CDR3 is TGTGCCAGCAGCCCCGGGACACCGATTCGGACCCAGTACTTC.